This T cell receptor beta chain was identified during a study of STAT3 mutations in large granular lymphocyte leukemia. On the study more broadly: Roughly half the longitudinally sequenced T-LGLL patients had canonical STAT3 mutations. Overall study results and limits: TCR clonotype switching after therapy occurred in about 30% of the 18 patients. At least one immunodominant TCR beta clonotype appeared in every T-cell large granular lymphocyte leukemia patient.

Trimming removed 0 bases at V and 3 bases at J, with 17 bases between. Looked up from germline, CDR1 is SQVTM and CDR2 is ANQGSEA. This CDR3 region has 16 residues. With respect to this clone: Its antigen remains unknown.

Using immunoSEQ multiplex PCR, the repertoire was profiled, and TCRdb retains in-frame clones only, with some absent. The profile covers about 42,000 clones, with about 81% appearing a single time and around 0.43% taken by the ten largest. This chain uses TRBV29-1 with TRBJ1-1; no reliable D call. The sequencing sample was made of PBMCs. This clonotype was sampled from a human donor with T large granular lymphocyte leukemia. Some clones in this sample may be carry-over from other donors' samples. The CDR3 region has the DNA TGCAGCGTTGAAGATCCCCGACTCACAAGTTACACTGAAGCTTTCTTT. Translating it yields CSVEDPRLTSYTEAFF.